This T cell receptor beta chain came from a study of T cell responses to AZD1222 COVID-19 vaccine. As for the study in general: It was second doses at about 4 or about 12 weeks that were pooled. Study-wide points: Compared with day 0, the breadth and depth of the Spike-specific TCR repertoire rose significantly after two doses of AZD1222. Just a handful of AZD1222 recipients tested seropositive at baseline.

TCRdb's table, derived via immunoSEQ multiplex PCR, lists solely in-frame clones and lacks some. The data hold some 130,000 clones, with approximately 80% observed a single time. This CDR3 is built from 15 residues. The trim removed 6 bases at V and 4 bases at J, leaving 9 bases unmatched. Looked up from germline, CDR1 is MDHEN and CDR2 is SYDVKM. This clone was observed a few times. Its antigen remains unidentified. The J gene is TRBJ2-1, the V gene TRBV28; 7 positions agree with TRBD1. This receptor was taken from an adult in good health. Sequenced here: peripheral blood, sampled on day 0 of AZD1222 vaccination. Here the CDR3 reads CASRSGQELYNEQFF. CDR3 sequence (DNA): TGTGCCAGCAGGTCTGGACAGGAACTTTACAATGAGCAGTTCTTC.